This T cell receptor beta chain was recovered during a study of blood T cell repertoires in COVID-19. Study information: Researchers got acute and convalescent COVID-19 samples from the United States, Italy and Spain.

This clone was picked up many times. The CDR3 extends over 14 amino acids. The ends were cut back, 0 bases at V and 5 bases at J, with 12 bases in the middle. Germline lookup yields CDR1 SGHRS and CDR2 YFSETQ. In the study's own analysis: Amplification with reference gene primers provided the estimates of nucleated cell counts. Assay used: immunoSEQ multiplex PCR; TCRdb lists only in-frame clones, some missing. V and J calls and clone size are copied from that table; D and trimming were computed from the DNA. The sample has more than 85,000 clones; over 65% are singletons. The specimen sequenced was peripheral blood. This chain joins TRBV5-1 and TRBJ2-7; the D is unclear. The TCR comes from a woman in her fifties or sixties with acute or convalescent COVID-19. The DNA of the CDR3 is TGCGCCAGCAGCTTGGTGAATGAAGGAGACGAGCAGTACTTC. Protein product: CASSLVNEGDEQYF.